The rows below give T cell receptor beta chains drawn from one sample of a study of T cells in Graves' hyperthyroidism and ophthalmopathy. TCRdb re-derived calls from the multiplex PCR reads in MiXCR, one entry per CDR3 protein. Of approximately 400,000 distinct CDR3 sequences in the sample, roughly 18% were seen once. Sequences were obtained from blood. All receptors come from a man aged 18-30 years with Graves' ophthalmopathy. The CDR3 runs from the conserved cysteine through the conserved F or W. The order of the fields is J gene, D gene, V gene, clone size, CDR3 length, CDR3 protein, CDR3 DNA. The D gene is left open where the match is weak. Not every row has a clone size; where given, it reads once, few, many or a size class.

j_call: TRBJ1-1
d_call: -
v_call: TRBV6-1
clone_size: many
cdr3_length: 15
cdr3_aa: CASSEPPRGWNEAFF
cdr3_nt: TGTGCCAGCAGTGAACCCCCCAGGGGTTGGAATGAAGCTTTCTTT

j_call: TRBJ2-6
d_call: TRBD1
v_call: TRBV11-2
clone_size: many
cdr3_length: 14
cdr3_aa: CASRQGSGANVLTF
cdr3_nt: TGTGCCAGCAGACAGGGGTCCGGGGCCAACGTCCTGACTTTC

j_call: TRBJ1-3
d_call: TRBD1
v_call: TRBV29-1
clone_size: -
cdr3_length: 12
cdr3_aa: CSVTGGGNTIYF
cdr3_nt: TGCAGCGTAACAGGGGGTGGAAACACCATATATTTT

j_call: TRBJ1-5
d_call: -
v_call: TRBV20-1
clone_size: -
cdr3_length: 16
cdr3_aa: CSAKGRVGFGNQPQHF
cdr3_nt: TGCAGTGCTAAAGGGAGGGTAGGGTTTGGCAATCAGCCCCAGCATTTT

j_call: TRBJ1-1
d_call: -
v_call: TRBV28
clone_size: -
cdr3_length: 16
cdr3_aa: CASSPLRLRMNTEAFF
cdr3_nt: TGTGCCAGCAGCCCCCTGAGGCTCAGAATGAACACTGAAGCTTTCTTT

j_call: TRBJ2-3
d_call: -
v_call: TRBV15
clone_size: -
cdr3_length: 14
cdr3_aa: CATSPDTSTDTQYF
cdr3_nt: TGTGCCACCAGCCCGGATACTAGCACAGATACGCAGTATTTT

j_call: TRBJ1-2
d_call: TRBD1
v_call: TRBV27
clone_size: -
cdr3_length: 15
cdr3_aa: CASRRAAGGLLGYTF
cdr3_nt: TGTGCCAGCAGAAGGGCGGCAGGGGGACTTCTCGGCTACACCTTC

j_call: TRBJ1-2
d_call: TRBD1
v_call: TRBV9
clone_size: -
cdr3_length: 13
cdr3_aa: CASSEQGYGGYTF
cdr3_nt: TGTGCCAGCAGCGAACAGGGGTACGGTGGCTACACCTTC

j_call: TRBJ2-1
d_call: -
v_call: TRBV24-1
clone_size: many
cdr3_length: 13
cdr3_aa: CATSDGSTREQFF
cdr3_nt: TGTGCCACCAGTGACGGTTCTACACGAGAGCAGTTCTTC

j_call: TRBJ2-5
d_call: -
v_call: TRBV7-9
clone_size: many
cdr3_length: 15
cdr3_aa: CASFPLRGGSETQYF
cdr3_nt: TGTGCCAGCTTCCCCCTTAGGGGGGGCTCGGAGACCCAGTACTTC

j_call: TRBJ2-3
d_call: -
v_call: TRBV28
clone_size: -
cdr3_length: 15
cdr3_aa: CASSFRQGSADTQYF
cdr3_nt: TGTGCCAGCAGTTTCAGGCAGGGCTCGGCAGATACGCAGTATTTT

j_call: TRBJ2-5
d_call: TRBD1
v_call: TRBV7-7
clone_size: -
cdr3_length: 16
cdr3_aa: CASSLGQGWYQETQYF
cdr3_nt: TGTGCTAGCAGCTTAGGACAGGGTTGGTACCAAGAGACCCAGTACTTC

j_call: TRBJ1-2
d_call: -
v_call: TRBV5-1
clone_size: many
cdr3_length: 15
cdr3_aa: CASSLAWGSDYGYTF
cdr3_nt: TGCGCCAGCAGCTTGGCGTGGGGGTCAGACTATGGCTACACCTTC

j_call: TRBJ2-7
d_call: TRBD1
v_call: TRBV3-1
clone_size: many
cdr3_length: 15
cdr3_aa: CASSQAPDRAVEQYF
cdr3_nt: TGTGCCAGCAGCCAAGCTCCGGACAGGGCCGTCGAGCAGTACTTC

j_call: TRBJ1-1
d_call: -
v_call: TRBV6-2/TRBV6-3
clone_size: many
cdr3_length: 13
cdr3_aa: CASSLVLDTEAFF
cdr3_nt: TGTGCCAGCAGTTTGGTACTCGACACTGAAGCTTTCTTT

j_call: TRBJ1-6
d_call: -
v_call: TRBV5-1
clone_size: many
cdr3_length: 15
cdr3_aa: CASSLEPRGDSPLHF
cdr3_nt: TGCGCCAGCAGCTTGGAGCCTCGAGGGGATTCACCCCTCCACTTT

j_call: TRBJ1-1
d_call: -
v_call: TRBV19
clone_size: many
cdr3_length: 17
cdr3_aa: CASSLRGRTRGSTEAFF
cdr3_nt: TGTGCCAGTAGTCTAAGGGGGAGGACAAGAGGGAGCACTGAAGCTTTCTTT

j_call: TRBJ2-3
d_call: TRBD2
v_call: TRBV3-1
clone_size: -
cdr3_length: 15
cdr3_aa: CASSSSGDSTDTQYF
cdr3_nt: TGTGCCAGCAGCTCTAGCGGGGACAGCACAGATACGCAGTATTTT

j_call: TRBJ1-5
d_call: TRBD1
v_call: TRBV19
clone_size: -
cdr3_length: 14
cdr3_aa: CASNPDRVDQPQHF
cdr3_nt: TGTGCCAGTAATCCAGACAGGGTTGATCAGCCCCAGCATTTT

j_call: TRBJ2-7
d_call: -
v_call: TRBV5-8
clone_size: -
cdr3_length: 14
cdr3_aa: CASSTVGRSYEQYF
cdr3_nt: TGTGCCAGCAGCACCGTGGGTCGCAGCTACGAGCAGTACTTC

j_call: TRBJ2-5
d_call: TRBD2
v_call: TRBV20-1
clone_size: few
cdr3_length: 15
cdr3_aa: CSATGHGGDQETQYF
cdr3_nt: TGCAGTGCTACTGGGCACGGGGGGGACCAAGAGACCCAGTACTTC

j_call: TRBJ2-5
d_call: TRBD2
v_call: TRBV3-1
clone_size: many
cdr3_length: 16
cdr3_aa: CASSPLRSGGGETQYF
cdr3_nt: TGTGCCAGCAGCCCCCTCAGGAGCGGGGGCGGAGAGACCCAGTACTTC

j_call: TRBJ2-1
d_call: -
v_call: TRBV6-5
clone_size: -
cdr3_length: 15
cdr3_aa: CASSYLGGSYNEQFF
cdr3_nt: TGTGCCAGCAGTTATCTCGGGGGTTCCTACAATGAGCAGTTCTTC

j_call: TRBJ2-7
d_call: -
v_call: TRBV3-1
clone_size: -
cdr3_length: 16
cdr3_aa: CASSQGVASVRYEQYF
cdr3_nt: TGTGCCAGCAGCCAAGGGGTTGCGTCGGTACGGTACGAGCAGTACTTC

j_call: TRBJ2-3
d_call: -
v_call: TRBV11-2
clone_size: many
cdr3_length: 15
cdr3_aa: CASSGPTGYTDTQYF
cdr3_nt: TGTGCCAGCAGCGGACCGACAGGCTACACAGATACGCAGTATTTT

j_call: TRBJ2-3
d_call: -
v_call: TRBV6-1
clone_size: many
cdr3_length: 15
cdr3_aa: CATVGFLTLTDTQYF
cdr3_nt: TGTGCCACCGTCGGGTTCCTAACCCTCACAGATACGCAGTATTTT

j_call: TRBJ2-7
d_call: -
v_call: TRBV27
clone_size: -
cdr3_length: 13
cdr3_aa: CASSSTVLNEQYF
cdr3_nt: TGTGCCAGCAGTTCGACAGTATTGAACGAGCAGTACTTC

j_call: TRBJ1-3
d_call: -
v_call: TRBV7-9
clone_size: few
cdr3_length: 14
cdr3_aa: CASSPSGSVNTIYF
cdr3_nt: TGTGCCAGCAGTCCCTCAGGGTCTGTTAACACCATATATTTT

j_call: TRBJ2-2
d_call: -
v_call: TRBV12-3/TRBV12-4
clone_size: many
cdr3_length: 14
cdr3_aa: CASSFQGRAGELFF
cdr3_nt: TGTGCCAGCAGTTTCCAGGGTAGGGCCGGGGAGCTGTTTTTT

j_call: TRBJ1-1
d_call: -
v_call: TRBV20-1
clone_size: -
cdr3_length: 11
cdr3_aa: CSASFSPQAFF
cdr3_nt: TGCAGTGCTAGTTTCAGTCCCCAAGCTTTCTTT

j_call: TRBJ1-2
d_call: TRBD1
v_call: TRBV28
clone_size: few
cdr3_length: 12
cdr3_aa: CATTGTAYGYTF
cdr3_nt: TGTGCCACCACCGGGACAGCCTATGGCTACACCTTC

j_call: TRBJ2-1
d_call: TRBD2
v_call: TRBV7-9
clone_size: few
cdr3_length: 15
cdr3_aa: CASSHSGGSYNEQFF
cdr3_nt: TGTGCCAGCAGTCATAGCGGGGGTTCCTACAATGAGCAGTTCTTC

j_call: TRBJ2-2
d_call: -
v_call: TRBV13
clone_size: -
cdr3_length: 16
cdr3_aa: CASSLRGPVGTGELFF
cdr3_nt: TGTGCCAGCAGCTTACGGGGGCCGGTGGGCACCGGGGAGCTGTTTTTT

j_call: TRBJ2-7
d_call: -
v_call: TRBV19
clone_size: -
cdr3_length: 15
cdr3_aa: CASSSTGTATDEQYF
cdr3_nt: TGTGCCAGTAGTAGCACCGGGACGGCGACCGACGAGCAGTACTTC

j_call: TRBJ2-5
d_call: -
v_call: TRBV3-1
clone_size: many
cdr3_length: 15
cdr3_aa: CASTRGAWDQETQYF
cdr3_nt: TGTGCCAGCACCCGGGGGGCGTGGGATCAAGAGACCCAGTACTTC

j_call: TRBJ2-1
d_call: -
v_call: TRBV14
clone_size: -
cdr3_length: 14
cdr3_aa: CASSLGTPTGEQFF
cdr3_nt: TGTGCCAGCAGCCTGGGAACCCCGACGGGGGAGCAGTTCTTC

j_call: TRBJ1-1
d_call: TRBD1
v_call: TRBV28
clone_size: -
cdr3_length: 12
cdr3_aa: CASSSDRTEAFF
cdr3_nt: TGTGCCAGCAGTTCGGACAGGACTGAAGCTTTCTTT

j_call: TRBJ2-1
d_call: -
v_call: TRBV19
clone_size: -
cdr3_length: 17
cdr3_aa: CASSKGLALSSYNEQFF
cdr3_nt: TGTGCCAGTAGTAAGGGCCTAGCGTTAAGCTCCTACAATGAGCAGTTCTTC

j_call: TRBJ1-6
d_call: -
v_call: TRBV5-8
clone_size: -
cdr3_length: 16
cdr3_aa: CASSLGGHHYNSPLHF
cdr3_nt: TGTGCCAGCAGCTTGGGAGGACATCACTATAATTCACCCCTCCACTTT

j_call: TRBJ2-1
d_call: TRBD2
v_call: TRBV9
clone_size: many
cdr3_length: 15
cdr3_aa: CASSVGSGGYNEQFF
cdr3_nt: TGTGCCAGCAGCGTAGGTAGCGGGGGGTACAATGAGCAGTTCTTC

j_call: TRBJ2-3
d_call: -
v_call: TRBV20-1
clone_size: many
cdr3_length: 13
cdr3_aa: CSASNKDTDTQYF
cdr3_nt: TGCAGTGCTAGTAACAAAGACACAGATACGCAGTATTTT

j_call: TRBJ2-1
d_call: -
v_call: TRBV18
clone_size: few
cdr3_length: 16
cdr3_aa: CASSPLSRTVANEQFF
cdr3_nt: TGTGCCAGCTCACCACTTTCGAGGACAGTGGCCAATGAGCAGTTCTTC

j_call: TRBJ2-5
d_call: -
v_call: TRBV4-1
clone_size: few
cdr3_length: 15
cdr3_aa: CASSTSRAQQETQYF
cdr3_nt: TGCGCCAGCTCTACCTCTAGGGCCCAACAAGAGACCCAGTACTTC

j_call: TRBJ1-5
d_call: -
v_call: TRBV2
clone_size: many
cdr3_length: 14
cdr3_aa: CASREGHSNQPQHF
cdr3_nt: TGTGCCAGCAGAGAGGGACATAGCAATCAGCCCCAGCATTTT

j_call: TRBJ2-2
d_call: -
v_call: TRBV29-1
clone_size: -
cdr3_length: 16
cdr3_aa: CSAESPRGRATGELFF
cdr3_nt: TGCAGCGCTGAGTCCCCTCGTGGAAGGGCCACCGGGGAGCTGTTTTTT

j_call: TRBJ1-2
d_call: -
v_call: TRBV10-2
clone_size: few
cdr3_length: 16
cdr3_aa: CASSESGQALGYGYTF
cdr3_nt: TGCGCCAGCAGTGAGTCTGGCCAGGCCCTAGGCTATGGCTACACCTTC

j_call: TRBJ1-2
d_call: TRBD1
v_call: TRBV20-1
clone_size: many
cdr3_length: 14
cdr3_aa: CSSYLGQGSSGYTF
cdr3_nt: TGCAGTTCCTACCTGGGACAGGGATCTTCTGGCTACACCTTC

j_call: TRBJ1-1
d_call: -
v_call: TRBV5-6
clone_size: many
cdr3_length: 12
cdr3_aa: CASSGWDIEAFF
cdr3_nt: TGTGCCAGCAGCGGGTGGGACATTGAAGCTTTCTTT

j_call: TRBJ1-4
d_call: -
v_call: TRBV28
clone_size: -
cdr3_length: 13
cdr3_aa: CASSTTSGSVLFF
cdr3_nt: TGTGCCAGCAGTACAACCTCGGGAAGTGTTCTGTTTTTT

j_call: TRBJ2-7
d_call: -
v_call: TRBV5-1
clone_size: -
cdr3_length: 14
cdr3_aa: CASSKSSTHYEQYF
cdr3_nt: TGCGCCAGCAGCAAATCTTCGACACACTACGAGCAGTACTTC

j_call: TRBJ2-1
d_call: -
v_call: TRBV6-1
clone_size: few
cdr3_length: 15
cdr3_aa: CASSELGGGPVEQFF
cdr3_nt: TGTGCCAGCAGTGAATTAGGGGGGGGGCCGGTTGAGCAGTTCTTC

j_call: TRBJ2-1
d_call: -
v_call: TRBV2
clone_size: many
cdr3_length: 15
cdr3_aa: CASSGREGSYNEQFF
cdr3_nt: TGTGCCAGCAGTGGACGTGAGGGGTCCTACAATGAGCAGTTCTTC

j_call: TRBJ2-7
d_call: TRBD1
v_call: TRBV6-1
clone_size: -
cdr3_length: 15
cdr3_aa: CASSVHGTGSYEQYF
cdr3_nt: TGTGCCAGCAGTGTTCACGGGACAGGGTCCTACGAGCAGTACTTC

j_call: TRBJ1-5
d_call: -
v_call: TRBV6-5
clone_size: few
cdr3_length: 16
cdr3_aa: CASSYEARSGNQPQHF
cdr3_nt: TGTGCCAGCAGTTACGAGGCCCGATCGGGCAATCAGCCCCAGCATTTT

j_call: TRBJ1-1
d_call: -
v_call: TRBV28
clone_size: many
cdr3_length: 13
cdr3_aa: CASIGPLNTEAFF
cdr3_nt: TGTGCCAGTATAGGTCCTTTGAACACTGAAGCTTTCTTT

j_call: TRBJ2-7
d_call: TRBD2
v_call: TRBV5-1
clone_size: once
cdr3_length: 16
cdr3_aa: CASSPGTSGSLWEQYF
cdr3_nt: TGCGCCAGCAGCCCAGGGACTAGCGGGAGTTTGTGGGAGCAGTACTTC

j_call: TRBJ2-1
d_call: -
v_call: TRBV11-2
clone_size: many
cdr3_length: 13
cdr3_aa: CASSLIVDGEQFF
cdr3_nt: TGTGCCAGCAGCTTAATTGTAGATGGTGAGCAGTTCTTC

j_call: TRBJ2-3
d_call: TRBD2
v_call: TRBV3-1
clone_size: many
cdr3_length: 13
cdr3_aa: CASRRGGTDTQYF
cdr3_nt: TGTGCCAGCCGTCGGGGGGGCACAGATACGCAGTATTTT